This T cell receptor beta chain was identified in a study of CD8 T cells in Susac syndrome. Reverse transcription of about 0.45 to 1 ug RNA used random hexamers. Coverage of TCR beta CDR3 amplification by immunoSEQ multiplex PCR extended to 54 Vbeta and 13 Jbeta. MiXCR, run by TCRdb on the immunoSEQ multiplex PCR reads, gives a single entry per CDR3 protein. Of 150,000 to 200,000 distinct CDR3 sequences in the sample, approximately 95% were seen once. This CDR3 spans 11 amino acids. V was cut by 4 bases and J by 8 bases, with 11 bases left in between. Germline CDR1 SQVTM, CDR2 ANQGSEA. Sequencing of TCR beta drew on CD8+ and CD4+ T cells from blood. The CD8+ and CD4+ T cells were isolated magnetically using a negative isolation approach, whereas the TEMRA cells were enriched by FACS.

The rearrangement links TRBV29-1 to TRBJ1-1; D is undetermined. The sequence derives from a human donor with multiple sclerosis. The sample taken for sequencing was CD4+ T cells from PBMCs. CDR3 DNA: TGCAGCGTTGGCGAGGGAGGCGAAGCTTTCTTT. Amino acids: CSVGEGGEAFF.